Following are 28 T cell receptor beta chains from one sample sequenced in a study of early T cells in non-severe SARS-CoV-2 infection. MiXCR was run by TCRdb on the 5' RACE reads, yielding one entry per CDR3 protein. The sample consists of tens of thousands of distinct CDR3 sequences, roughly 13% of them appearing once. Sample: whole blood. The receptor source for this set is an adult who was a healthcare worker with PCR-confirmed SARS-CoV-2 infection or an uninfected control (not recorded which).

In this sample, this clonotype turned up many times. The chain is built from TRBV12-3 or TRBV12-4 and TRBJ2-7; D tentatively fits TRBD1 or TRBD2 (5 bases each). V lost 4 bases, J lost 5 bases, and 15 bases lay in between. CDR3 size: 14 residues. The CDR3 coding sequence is TGTGCCAGCAGTTGGGGACGGCGAGGGAACGAGCAGTACTTC. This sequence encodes CASSWGRRGNEQYF.

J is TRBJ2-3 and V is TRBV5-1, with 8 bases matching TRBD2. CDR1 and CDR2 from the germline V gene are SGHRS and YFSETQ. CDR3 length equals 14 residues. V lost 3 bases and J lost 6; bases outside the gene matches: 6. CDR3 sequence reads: CASSYGRAPDTQYF. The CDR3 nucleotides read TGCGCCAGCAGCTACGGGAGGGCCCCCGATACGCAGTATTTT.

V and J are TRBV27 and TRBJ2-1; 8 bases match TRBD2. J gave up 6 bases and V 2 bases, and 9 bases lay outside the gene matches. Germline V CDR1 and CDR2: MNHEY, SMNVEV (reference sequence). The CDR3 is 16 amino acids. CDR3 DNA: TGTGCCAGCAGTTTACTATGGACTAGCTGGCGCAATGAGCAGTTCTTC. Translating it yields CASSLLWTSWRNEQFF.

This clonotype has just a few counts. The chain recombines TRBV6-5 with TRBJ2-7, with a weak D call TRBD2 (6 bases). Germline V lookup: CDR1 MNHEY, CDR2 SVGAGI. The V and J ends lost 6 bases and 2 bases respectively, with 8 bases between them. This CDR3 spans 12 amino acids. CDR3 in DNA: TGTGCCAGCAGAGCGGGTCCCTACGAGCAGTACTTC. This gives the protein CASRAGPYEQYF.

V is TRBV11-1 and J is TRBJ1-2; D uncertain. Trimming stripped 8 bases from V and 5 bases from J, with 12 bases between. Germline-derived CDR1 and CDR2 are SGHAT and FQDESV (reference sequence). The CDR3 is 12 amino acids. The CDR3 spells CASAEGGYGYTF. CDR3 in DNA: TGTGCCAGCGCGGAGGGAGGATATGGCTACACCTTC.

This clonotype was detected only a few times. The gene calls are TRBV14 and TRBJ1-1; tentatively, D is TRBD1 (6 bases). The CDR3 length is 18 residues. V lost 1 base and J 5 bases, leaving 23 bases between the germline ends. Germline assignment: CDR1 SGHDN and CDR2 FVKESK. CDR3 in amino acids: CASSQVQGGRRVGTEAFF. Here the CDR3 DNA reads TGTGCCAGCAGCCAAGTACAGGGAGGAAGGAGGGTTGGAACTGAAGCTTTCTTT.

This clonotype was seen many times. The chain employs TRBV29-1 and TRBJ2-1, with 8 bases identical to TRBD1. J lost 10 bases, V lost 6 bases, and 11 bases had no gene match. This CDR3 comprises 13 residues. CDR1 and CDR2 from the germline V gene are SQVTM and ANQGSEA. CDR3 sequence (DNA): TGCAGCGTCGGAACAGGGGGAGGCAACGAGCAGTTCTTC. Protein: CSVGTGGGNEQFF.

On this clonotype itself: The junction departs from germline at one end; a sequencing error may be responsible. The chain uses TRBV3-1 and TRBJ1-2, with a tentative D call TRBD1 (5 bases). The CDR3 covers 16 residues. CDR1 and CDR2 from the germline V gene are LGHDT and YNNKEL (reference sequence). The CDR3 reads CANSPQSLQVRVGYTF. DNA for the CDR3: TGTGCCAACAGCCCACAATCGCTACAGGTCCGGGTCGGCTACACCTTC.

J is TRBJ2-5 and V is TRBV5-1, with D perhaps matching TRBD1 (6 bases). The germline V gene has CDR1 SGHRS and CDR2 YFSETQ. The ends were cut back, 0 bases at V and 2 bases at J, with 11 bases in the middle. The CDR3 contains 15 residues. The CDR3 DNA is TGCGCCAGCAGCTTGGAACAGGGATGGCAAGAGACCCAGTACTTC. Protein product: CASSLEQGWQETQYF.

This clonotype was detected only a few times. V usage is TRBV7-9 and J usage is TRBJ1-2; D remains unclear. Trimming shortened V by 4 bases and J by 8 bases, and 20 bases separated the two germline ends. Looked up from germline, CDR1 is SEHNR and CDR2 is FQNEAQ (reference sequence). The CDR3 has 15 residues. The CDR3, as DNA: TGTGCCAGCAGCTCCTCCGAGGCGTGGGCAAAAGGCTACACCTTC. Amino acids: CASSSSEAWAKGYTF.

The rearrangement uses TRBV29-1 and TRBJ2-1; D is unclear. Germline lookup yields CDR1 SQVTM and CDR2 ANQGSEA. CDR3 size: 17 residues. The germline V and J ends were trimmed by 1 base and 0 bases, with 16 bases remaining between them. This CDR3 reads CSVEGENSESSYNEQFF. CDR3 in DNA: TGCAGCGTTGAAGGGGAAAACAGTGAGAGCTCCTACAATGAGCAGTTCTTC.

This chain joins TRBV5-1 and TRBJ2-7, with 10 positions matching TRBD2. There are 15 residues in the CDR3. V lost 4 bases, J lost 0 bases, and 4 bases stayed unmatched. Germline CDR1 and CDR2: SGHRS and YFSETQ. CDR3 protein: CASSPGTSDSYEQYF. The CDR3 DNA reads TGCGCCAGCAGCCCTGGGACTAGCGACTCCTACGAGCAGTACTTC.

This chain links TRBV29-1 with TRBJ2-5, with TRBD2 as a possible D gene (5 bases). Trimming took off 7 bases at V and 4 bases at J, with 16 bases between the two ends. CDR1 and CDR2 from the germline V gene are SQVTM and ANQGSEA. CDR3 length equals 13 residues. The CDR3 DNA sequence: TGCAGCGCCCACCCTGAGGGCGGAGAGACCCAGTACTTC. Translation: CSAHPEGGETQYF. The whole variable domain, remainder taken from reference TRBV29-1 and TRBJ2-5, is SAVISQKPSRDICQRGTSLTIQCQVDSQVTMMFWYRQQPGQSLTLIATANQGSEATYESGFVIDKFPISRPNLTFSTLTVSNMSPEDSSIYLCSAHPEGGETQYFGPGTRLLVL.

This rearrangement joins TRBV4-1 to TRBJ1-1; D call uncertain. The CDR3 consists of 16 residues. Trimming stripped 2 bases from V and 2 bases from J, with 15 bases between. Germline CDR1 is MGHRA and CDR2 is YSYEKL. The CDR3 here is CASSQIDMGFNTEAFF. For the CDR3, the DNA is TGCGCCAGCAGCCAAATCGACATGGGGTTTAACACTGAAGCTTTCTTT.

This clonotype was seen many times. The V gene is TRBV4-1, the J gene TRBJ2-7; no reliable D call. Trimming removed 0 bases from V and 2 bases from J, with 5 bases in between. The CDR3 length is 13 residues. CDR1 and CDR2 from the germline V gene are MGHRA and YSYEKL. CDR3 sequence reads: CASSQERAYEQYF. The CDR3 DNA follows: TGCGCCAGCAGCCAAGAACGGGCCTACGAGCAGTACTTC.

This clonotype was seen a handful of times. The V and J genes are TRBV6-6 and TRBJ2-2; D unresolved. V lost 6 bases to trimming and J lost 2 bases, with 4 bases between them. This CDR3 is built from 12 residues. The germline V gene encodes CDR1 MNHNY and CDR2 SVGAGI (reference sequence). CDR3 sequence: CASRKNTGELFF. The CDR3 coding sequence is TGTGCCAGCAGGAAAAACACCGGGGAGCTGTTTTTT.

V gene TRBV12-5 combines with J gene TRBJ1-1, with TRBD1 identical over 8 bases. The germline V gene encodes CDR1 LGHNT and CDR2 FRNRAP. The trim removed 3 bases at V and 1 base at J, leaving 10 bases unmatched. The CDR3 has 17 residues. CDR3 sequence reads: CASGFLTGQGKNTEAFF. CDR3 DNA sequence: TGTGCTAGTGGTTTTTTAACAGGACAGGGAAAGAACACTGAAGCTTTCTTT.

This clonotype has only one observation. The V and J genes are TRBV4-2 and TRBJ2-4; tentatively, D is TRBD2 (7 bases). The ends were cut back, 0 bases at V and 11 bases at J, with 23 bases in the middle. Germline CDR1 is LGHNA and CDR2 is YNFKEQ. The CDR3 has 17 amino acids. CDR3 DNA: TGTGCCAGCAGCCAAGATCCAGCGGGGCTCTCGGGGGGCGTTCAGTACTTC. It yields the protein CASSQDPAGLSGGVQYF.

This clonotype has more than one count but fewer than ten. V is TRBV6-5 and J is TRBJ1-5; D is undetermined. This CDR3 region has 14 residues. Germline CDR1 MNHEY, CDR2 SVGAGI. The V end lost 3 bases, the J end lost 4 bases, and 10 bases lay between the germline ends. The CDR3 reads CASSYAAENQPQHF. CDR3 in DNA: TGTGCCAGCAGTTATGCGGCAGAAAATCAGCCCCAGCATTTT.

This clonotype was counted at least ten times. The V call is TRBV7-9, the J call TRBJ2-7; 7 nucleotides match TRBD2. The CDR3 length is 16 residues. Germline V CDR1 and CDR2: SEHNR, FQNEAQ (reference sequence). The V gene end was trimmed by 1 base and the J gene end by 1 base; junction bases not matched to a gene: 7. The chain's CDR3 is CASSLGEGGISYEQYF. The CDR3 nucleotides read TGTGCCAGCAGCTTAGGGGAGGGAGGTATTTCCTACGAGCAGTACTTC.

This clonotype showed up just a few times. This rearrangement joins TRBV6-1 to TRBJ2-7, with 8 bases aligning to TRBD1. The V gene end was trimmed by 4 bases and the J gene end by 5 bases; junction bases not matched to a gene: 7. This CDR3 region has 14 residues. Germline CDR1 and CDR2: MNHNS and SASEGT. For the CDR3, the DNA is TGTGCCAGCAGTGCCGGAGGACAGGGAAACGAGCAGTACTTC. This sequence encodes CASSAGGQGNEQYF.

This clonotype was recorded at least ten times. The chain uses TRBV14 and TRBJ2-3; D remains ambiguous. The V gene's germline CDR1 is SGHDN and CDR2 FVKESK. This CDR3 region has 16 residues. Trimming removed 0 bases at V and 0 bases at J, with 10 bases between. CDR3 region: CASSQDLLSSTDTQYF. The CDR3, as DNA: TGTGCCAGCAGCCAAGATCTCTTATCCAGCACAGATACGCAGTATTTT.

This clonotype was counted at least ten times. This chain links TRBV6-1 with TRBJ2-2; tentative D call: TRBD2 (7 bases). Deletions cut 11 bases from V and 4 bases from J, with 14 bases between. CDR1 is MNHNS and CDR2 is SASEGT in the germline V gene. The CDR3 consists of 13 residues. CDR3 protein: CAGGSGVTGELFF. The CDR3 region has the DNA TGTGCCGGGGGCAGCGGGGTCACCGGGGAGCTGTTTTTT.

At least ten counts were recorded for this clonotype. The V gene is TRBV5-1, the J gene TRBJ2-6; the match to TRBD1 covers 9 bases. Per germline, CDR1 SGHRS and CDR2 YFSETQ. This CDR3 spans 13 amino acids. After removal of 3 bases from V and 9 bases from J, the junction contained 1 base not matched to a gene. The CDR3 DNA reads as TGCGCCAGCAGCTGGGGACAGGGCAACGTCCTGACTTTC. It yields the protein CASSWGQGNVLTF.

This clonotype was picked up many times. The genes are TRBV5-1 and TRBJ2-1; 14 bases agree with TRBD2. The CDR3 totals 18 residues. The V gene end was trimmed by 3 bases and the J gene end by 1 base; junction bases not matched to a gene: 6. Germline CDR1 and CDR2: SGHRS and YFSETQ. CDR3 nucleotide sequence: TGCGCCAGCAGCTGGGGGACTAGCGGGAGAGGGTCCTACAATGAGCAGTTCTTC. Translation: CASSWGTSGRGSYNEQFF.

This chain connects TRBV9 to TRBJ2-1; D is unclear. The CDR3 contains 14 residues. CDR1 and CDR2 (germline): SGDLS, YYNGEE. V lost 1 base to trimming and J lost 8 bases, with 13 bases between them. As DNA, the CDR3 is TGTGCCAGCAGCGTAACGGCGGCCTGGGATGAGCAGTTCTTC. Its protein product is CASSVTAAWDEQFF.

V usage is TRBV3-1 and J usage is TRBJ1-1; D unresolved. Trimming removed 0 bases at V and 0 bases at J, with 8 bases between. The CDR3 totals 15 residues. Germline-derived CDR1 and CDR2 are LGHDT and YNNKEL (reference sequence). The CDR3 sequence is CASSQEEHLNTEAFF. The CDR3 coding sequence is TGTGCCAGCAGCCAAGAAGAACACTTGAACACTGAAGCTTTCTTT. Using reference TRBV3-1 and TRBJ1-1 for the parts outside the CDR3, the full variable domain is DTAVSQTPKYLVTQMGNDKSIKCEQNLGHDTMYWYKQDSKKFLKIMFSYNNKELIINETVPNRFSPKSPDKAHLNLHINSLELGDSAVYFCASSQEEHLNTEAFFGQGTRLTVV.

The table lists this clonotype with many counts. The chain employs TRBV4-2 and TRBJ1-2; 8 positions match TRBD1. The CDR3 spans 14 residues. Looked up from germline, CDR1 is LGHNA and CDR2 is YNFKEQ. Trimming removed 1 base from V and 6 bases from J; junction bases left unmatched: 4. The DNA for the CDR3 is TGTGCCAGCAGCCAAGTTTCGACAGGGGATGGCTACACCTTC. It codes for CASSQVSTGDGYTF.